The rows below give T cell receptor beta chains drawn from one sample of a study of early stage breast cancer tumors. The assay was immunoSEQ multiplex PCR, and TCRdb's table has in-frame clones only and misses some. Altogether 25,000 to 35,000 clones are present, roughly four fifths being singletons, with the ten largest covering approximately 9%. Sequencing was done on a sample of blood. These receptors all stem from a person between 50 and 60 years old with breast cancer. CDR3s include the opening cysteine and the closing phenylalanine or tryptophan. Fields, in order: J gene, V gene, clone size, D gene, CDR3 DNA, CDR3 protein. The D gene is left open where the match is weak. Part of the rows lack a size; the others show once, few, many or a class for expanded clones.

j_gene: TRBJ2-3
v_gene: TRBV5-4
abundance: .
d_gene: .
CDR3nt: TGTGCCAGCAGCGAACCCGGGACTAGCACAGATACGCAGTATTTT
CDR3aa: CASSEPGTSTDTQYF

j_gene: TRBJ2-6
v_gene: TRBV28
abundance: .
d_gene: .
CDR3nt: TGTGCCAGCAGTTCAGGGTTTGTTGTGAGTGGGGCCAACGTCCTGACTTTC
CDR3aa: CASSSGFVVSGANVLTF

j_gene: TRBJ1-3
v_gene: TRBV4-3
abundance: .
d_gene: .
CDR3nt: TGCGCCAGCAGCCAAGACCCCCGCGGCGCCGACTCTGGAAACACCATATATTTT
CDR3aa: CASSQDPRGADSGNTIYF

j_gene: TRBJ1-2
v_gene: TRBV5-4
abundance: .
d_gene: .
CDR3nt: TGTGCCAGCAGGGCTGCCACGGACCCCCCGGGAGGCTACACCTTC
CDR3aa: CASRAATDPPGGYTF

j_gene: TRBJ1-3
v_gene: TRBV27
abundance: .
d_gene: TRBD1
CDR3nt: TGTGCCAGCAGTGCCTACAGGGGGCTAAAAGGAAACACCATATATTTT
CDR3aa: CASSAYRGLKGNTIYF

j_gene: TRBJ2-5
v_gene: TRBV5-6
abundance: .
d_gene: .
CDR3nt: TGTGCCAGCAGCTCGGGACCAAAAGAGACCCAGTACTTC
CDR3aa: CASSSGPKETQYF

j_gene: TRBJ1-3
v_gene: TRBV21-1
abundance: .
d_gene: .
CDR3nt: TGTGCCAGTAGCGGGACAGGGCCCATCTCTGGAAACACCATATATTTT
CDR3aa: CASSGTGPISGNTIYF

j_gene: TRBJ2-7
v_gene: TRBV18
abundance: .
d_gene: TRBD1
CDR3nt: TGTGCCAGCTCACCTCGCACAGGGGTCTACGAGCAGTACTTC
CDR3aa: CASSPRTGVYEQYF

j_gene: TRBJ2-7
v_gene: TRBV7-9
abundance: .
d_gene: .
CDR3nt: TGTGCCAGCAGCTTCACGGATGTTTCCTACGAGCAGTACTTC
CDR3aa: CASSFTDVSYEQYF

j_gene: TRBJ2-1
v_gene: TRBV27
abundance: .
d_gene: .
CDR3nt: TGTGCCAGCAGTGAGCCGGGACACAGGAGTACTGAGCAGTTCTTC
CDR3aa: CASSEPGHRSTEQFF

j_gene: TRBJ2-6
v_gene: TRBV7-9
abundance: .
d_gene: .
CDR3nt: TGTGCCAGCAGCTTACCGGGACACGGGCCTGGGGCCAACGTCCTGACTTTC
CDR3aa: CASSLPGHGPGANVLTF

j_gene: TRBJ2-7
v_gene: TRBV11-1
abundance: .
d_gene: .
CDR3nt: TGTGCCAGCAACATGGACAGAAGCTCCTACGAGCAGTACTTC
CDR3aa: CASNMDRSSYEQYF

j_gene: TRBJ1-1
v_gene: TRBV28
abundance: .
d_gene: TRBD1
CDR3nt: TGTGCCAGCGGAAGGCGAAGGGGGACAGGGGAAACTGAAGCTTTCTTT
CDR3aa: CASGRRRGTGETEAFF

j_gene: TRBJ1-2
v_gene: TRBV14
abundance: .
d_gene: .
CDR3nt: TGTGCCAGCAGCCAAGTACTCCTTTATGGCTACACCTTC
CDR3aa: CASSQVLLYGYTF

j_gene: TRBJ1-1
v_gene: TRBV27
abundance: .
d_gene: .
CDR3nt: TGTGCCAGCAGTTCGAACACTGAAGCTTTCTTT
CDR3aa: CASSSNTEAFF

j_gene: TRBJ2-1
v_gene: TRBV14
abundance: .
d_gene: .
CDR3nt: TGTGCCAGCAGCCCGGCCCCCTCCTACAATGAGCAGTTCTTC
CDR3aa: CASSPAPSYNEQFF

j_gene: TRBJ2-3
v_gene: TRBV29-1
abundance: .
d_gene: .
CDR3nt: TGCAGCGGTAAGAGGGCCAACACAGATACGCAGTATTTT
CDR3aa: CSGKRANTDTQYF

j_gene: TRBJ1-6
v_gene: TRBV18
abundance: .
d_gene: .
CDR3nt: TGTGCCAGCTCACCACCGGAAGGGGCAGGAAAACCCCTCCACTTT
CDR3aa: CASSPPEGAGKPLHF

j_gene: TRBJ2-3
v_gene: TRBV7-3
abundance: once
d_gene: .
CDR3nt: TGTGCCAGCAGCTTACTGGGGGATACGCAGTATTTT
CDR3aa: CASSLLGDTQYF

j_gene: TRBJ1-3
v_gene: TRBV10-1
abundance: .
d_gene: .
CDR3nt: TGCGCCAGCAGTGCGGACAGTGGAAACACCATATATTTT
CDR3aa: CASSADSGNTIYF

j_gene: TRBJ1-5
v_gene: TRBV10-1
abundance: .
d_gene: TRBD1
CDR3nt: TGCGCCAGCACTCAGGACAGGACTGATCAGCCCCAGCATTTT
CDR3aa: CASTQDRTDQPQHF

j_gene: TRBJ2-7
v_gene: TRBV5-4
abundance: .
d_gene: TRBD1
CDR3nt: TGTGCCAGCAGCAGGGGACAGGCAAGCTCCTACGAGCAGTACTTC
CDR3aa: CASSRGQASSYEQYF

j_gene: TRBJ2-7
v_gene: TRBV2
abundance: .
d_gene: .
CDR3nt: TGTGCCAGTCGTCGGGGGGCGATCGACGAGCAGTACTTC
CDR3aa: CASRRGAIDEQYF

j_gene: TRBJ1-2
v_gene: TRBV5-1
abundance: .
d_gene: .
CDR3nt: TGCGCCAGCAGCTTGCCTCCGGGACCGAAAAATGATGGCTACACCTTC
CDR3aa: CASSLPPGPKNDGYTF

j_gene: TRBJ2-7
v_gene: TRBV5-4
abundance: .
d_gene: .
CDR3nt: TGTGCCAGCAGCTTACCCGTTACCTACGAGCAGTACTTC
CDR3aa: CASSLPVTYEQYF

j_gene: TRBJ1-4
v_gene: TRBV27
abundance: .
d_gene: TRBD1
CDR3nt: TGTGCCAGCAGTTTAAACAGGGGTGAAAAACTGTTTTTT
CDR3aa: CASSLNRGEKLFF

j_gene: TRBJ2-1
v_gene: TRBV5-1
abundance: .
d_gene: TRBD2
CDR3nt: TGCGCCAGCAGCTTTGGGCGGGGGGGCCTAAATGAGCAGTTCTTC
CDR3aa: CASSFGRGGLNEQFF

j_gene: TRBJ2-1
v_gene: TRBV11-3
abundance: .
d_gene: TRBD2
CDR3nt: TGTGCCAGCAGCCCCTACTCCCCGGGACTAGCGGAAAATGAGCAGTTCTTC
CDR3aa: CASSPYSPGLAENEQFF

j_gene: TRBJ1-1
v_gene: TRBV6-1
abundance: .
d_gene: .
CDR3nt: TGTGCCAGCAGGACCCGTCTCAGGGGCGGTCCTGAAGCTTTCTTT
CDR3aa: CASRTRLRGGPEAFF

j_gene: TRBJ1-5
v_gene: TRBV19
abundance: few
d_gene: .
CDR3nt: TGTGCCAGTACCACAAATAGCAATCAGCCCCAGCATTTT
CDR3aa: CASTTNSNQPQHF

j_gene: TRBJ2-1
v_gene: TRBV28
abundance: .
d_gene: TRBD2
CDR3nt: TGTGCCAGCAGTACCCCTAGCGGGGGAAACAATGAGCAGTTCTTC
CDR3aa: CASSTPSGGNNEQFF

j_gene: TRBJ2-7
v_gene: TRBV27
abundance: .
d_gene: .
CDR3nt: TGTGCCAGCAGTTTAGGGCCTTCCTACGAGCAGTACTTC
CDR3aa: CASSLGPSYEQYF

j_gene: TRBJ1-1
v_gene: TRBV21-1
abundance: .
d_gene: .
CDR3nt: TGTGCCCGCAGGGTCTTAATACGCCGATGGGGGCCTGAAGCTTTCTTT
CDR3aa: CARRVLIRRWGPEAFF

j_gene: TRBJ2-2
v_gene: TRBV6-6
abundance: .
d_gene: TRBD1
CDR3nt: TGTGCCAGCAACCTTAGACAGGGGGGCGGGGAGCTGTTTTTT
CDR3aa: CASNLRQGGGELFF

j_gene: TRBJ1-4
v_gene: TRBV5-1
abundance: .
d_gene: TRBD1
CDR3nt: TGCGCCAGCAGCTTGGCCGTGACAGGGGGCGAAAAACTGTTTTTT
CDR3aa: CASSLAVTGGEKLFF

j_gene: TRBJ2-5
v_gene: TRBV10-1
abundance: once
d_gene: .
CDR3nt: TGCGCCAGCAGTGTTGACCCCTCGGGGACCCAGTACTTC
CDR3aa: CASSVDPSGTQYF